This T cell receptor (beta chain) is drawn from a study of blood T cell repertoires in COVID-19 (dated by TCRdb to 2018 to 2020). Some background on the complete study: Samples from collaborators originated in the United States, Italy and Spain and spanned both the acute and convalescent phases of COVID-19. The prospective study material was composed of cDNA or gDNA derived from T cells, B-cell-depleted T cells, or PBMCs. Subjects who had been exposed to COVID-19, were actively infected with it, or had recovered from it provided the deeply sampled blood TCRbeta repertoires that made up the dataset. The repertoires were released in a freely available public database meant as a resource for research on the immune response to SARS-CoV-2. The samples were drawn from the first 160 participants of the ongoing ImmuneRACE study and from roughly 1,300 subjects provided by 6 global collaborators. A de-identified subject ID, COVID-19 status, age in years and sex were almost always included in the sample metadata. HLA class I and class II types, where available, came from metadata supplied by the sample provider rather than from assay-based typing.

Collaborating institutions collected whole blood in K2EDTA tubes following their own protocols. For TCRbeta analysis, collaborator samples were shipped as frozen whole blood, as isolated PBMCs, or as DNA extracted from either sample type. TCRbeta CDR3 regions were amplified from genomic DNA by means of the immunoSEQ Assay, a bias-controlled multiplex PCR. Turning to the authors' computational methods: The number of nucleated cells in each sample was estimated by amplification of reference gene primers within the assay. To quantify the absolute abundance of each unique TCRbeta CDR3 rearrangement, sequence reads were collapsed and filtered. For each sample, productive Simpson clonality was calculated by taking the square root of Simpson's diversity index across productive rearrangements. The table was pulled from immuneACCESS by TCRdb, which kept in-frame rearrangements only. Such tables lose some clones; where checked, under half of the loss comes from unresolved V genes, and the rest has no known cause. V and J calls and clone size are as listed in that table; D and trimming were resolved from the DNA. In this sample the table shows some 130,000 clones, 65% to 85% of which occur a single time. The top ten clones comprise roughly 17% of the sample.

Study-wide findings and limitations: How much clinical and demographic metadata was included differed by source and by participant, and the metadata was provided uncurated.

The sample holds one count of this clone. Its antigen has not been determined. Base qualities were left out, and no much larger clone turns up one base away. This receptor was obtained from a woman older than 75 with acute or convalescent COVID-19. The material sequenced was peripheral blood.

CDR3 reads: CAISEPREAGTEAFF. The DNA sequence reads TGTGCCATCAGTGAGCCCCGTGAGGCGGGTACTGAAGCTTTCTTT. The rearrangement joined TRBV10-3 to TRBJ1-1, with no confidently assigned D gene. In the germline V gene, CDR1 corresponds to ENHRY and CDR2 to SYGVKD. V lost 2 bases and J lost 5 bases; the stretch between them is 15 bases long. The CDR3 has 15 amino acids, counting the end cysteine and phenylalanine. The retained sequence is limited to the CDR3, 45 bases, with the frame set at the first base.